This T cell receptor (beta chain) is drawn from a study of a mutant IDH1 vaccine in newly diagnosed glioma. Study information: An approximately 62% male, 37.5% female split and a mean age of around 37 years characterized treated patients. Beforehand, treatment had been radiotherapy, temozolomide, or both; the majority received both.

Noted time point: baseline, week 1 (first vaccination visit). This sample's treatment: pre-vaccination baseline after standard-of-care therapy. Study-wide results and caveats: Researchers report vaccine-induced immune responses in roughly 94% of patients. Variations in leading peripheral T cell clonotypes appeared to have no connection with pseudoprogression.

For this clone: What it binds is not known.

TCRdb's table, derived via immunoSEQ multiplex PCR, lists solely in-frame clones and lacks some. Found here are 30,000 to 40,000 clones, roughly 92% of them singletons; the top ten hold approximately 20%. CDR3 length: 12 residues. With 1 base removed from V and 3 bases from J, the gap between germline ends came to 4 bases. Germline values: CDR1 MGHDK, CDR2 SYGVNS. The input for sequencing was PBMCs, taken from a glioma patient treated with radiotherapy, temozolomide or both. This clonotype originated in a man aged 18 to 35 with glioma. The chain combines TRBV25-1 with TRBJ2-7; D call uncertain. DNA of the CDR3: TGTGCCAGCAGTGAATCCCTCTACGAGCAGTACTTC. Translation: CASSESLYEQYF.